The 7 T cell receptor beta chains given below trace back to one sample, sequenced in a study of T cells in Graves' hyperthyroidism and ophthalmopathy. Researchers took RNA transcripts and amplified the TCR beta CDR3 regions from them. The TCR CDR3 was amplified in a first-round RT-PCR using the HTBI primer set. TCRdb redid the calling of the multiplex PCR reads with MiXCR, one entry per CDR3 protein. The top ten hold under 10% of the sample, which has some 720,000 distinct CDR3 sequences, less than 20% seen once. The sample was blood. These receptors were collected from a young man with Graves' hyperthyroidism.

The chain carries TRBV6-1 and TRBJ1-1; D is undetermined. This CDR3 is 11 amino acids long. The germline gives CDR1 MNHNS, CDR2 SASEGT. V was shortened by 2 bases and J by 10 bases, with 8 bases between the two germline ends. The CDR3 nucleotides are TGTGCCAGCAGTGAACGAGGTACAGCTTTCTTT. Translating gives CASSERGTAFF.

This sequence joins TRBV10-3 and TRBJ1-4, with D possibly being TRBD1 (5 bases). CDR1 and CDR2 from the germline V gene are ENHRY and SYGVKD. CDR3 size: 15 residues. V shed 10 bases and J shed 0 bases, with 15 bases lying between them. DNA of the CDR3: TGTGCCACTCGGGACCGAGAGGCAACTAATGAAAAACTGTTTTTT. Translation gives CATRDREATNEKLFF.

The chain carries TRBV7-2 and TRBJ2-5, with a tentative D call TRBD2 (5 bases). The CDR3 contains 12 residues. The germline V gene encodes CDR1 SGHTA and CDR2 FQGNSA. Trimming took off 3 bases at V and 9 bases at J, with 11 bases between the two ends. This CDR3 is CASSFGSEAQYF. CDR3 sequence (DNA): TGTGCCAGCAGCTTCGGGTCGGAGGCCCAGTACTTC.

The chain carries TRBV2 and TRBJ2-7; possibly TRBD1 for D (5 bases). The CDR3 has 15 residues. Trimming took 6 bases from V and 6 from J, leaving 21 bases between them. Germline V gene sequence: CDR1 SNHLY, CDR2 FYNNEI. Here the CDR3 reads CASRESQTARREQYF. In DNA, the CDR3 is TGTGCCAGCAGAGAAAGCCAGACAGCAAGGCGCGAGCAGTACTTC.

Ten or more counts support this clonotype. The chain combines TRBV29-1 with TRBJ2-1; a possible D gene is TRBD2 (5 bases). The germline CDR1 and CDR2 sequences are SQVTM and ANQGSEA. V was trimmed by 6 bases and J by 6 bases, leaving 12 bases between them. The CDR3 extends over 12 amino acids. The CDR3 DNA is TGCAGCGTCCGACGGGGTGTCAATGAGCAGTTCTTC. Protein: CSVRRGVNEQFF.

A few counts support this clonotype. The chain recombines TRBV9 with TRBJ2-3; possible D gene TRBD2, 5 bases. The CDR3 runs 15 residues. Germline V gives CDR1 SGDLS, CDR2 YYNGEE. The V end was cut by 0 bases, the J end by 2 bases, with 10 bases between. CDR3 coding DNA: TGTGCCAGCAGCGTAGGAGGGTACCCCACAGATACGCAGTATTTT. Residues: CASSVGGYPTDTQYF.

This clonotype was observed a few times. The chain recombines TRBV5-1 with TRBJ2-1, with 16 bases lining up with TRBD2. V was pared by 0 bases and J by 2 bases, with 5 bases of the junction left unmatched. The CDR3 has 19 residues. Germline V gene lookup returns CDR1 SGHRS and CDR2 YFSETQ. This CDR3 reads CASSLAAGLAGGAYNEQFF. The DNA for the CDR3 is TGCGCCAGCAGCTTGGCTGCGGGACTAGCGGGAGGGGCCTACAATGAGCAGTTCTTC.